Listed here are 26 T cell receptor beta chains from one sample, sequenced in a study of T cell repertoires in cytomegalovirus infection. TCRdb re-called the reads through MiXCR, storing one row per CDR3 protein. The sample contains about a million distinct CDR3 sequences, roughly 31% of which appear only once. Antigens of these TCRs are unknown. The source material was cultured CD8+ T cells from PBMCs, sampled from culture after CMV antigen stimulation. The receptors originated from a human donor in good health (CMV status not recorded). Some clones in this sample may be carry-over from other donors' samples.

A few counts support this clonotype. This chain connects TRBV12-3 or TRBV12-4 to TRBJ1-1; perhaps TRBD1 as D (5 bases). The CDR3 length is 14 residues. Trimming removed 4 bases from V and 0 bases from J, with 9 bases in between. The CDR3 DNA is TGTGCCAGCAGTTACAGGTTGCTGAACACTGAAGCTTTCTTT. It encodes CASSYRLLNTEAFF.

V is TRBV20-1 and J is TRBJ2-7; the D is unclear. CDR3 length: 14 residues. V was shortened by 1 base and J by 3 bases, with 13 bases between the two germline ends. CDR1 DFQATT and CDR2 SNEGSKA come from the germline V gene (reference sequence). The CDR3 here is CSARALVTGYEQYV. The CDR3 region has the DNA TGCAGTGCTAGAGCCCTAGTAACGGGCTACGAGCAGTACGTC.

This clonotype was seen more than once but under ten times. The chain couples TRBV7-9 to TRBJ1-3; D is uncertain. The CDR3 loop spans 17 amino acids. CDR1 is SEHNR and CDR2 is FQNEAQ in the germline V gene (reference sequence). The V gene lost 3 bases and the J gene lost 0 bases, with 15 bases spanning the gap. CDR3 residues: CASSLGGVPLSGNTIYF. CDR3 in DNA: TGTGCCAGCAGCTTGGGCGGGGTTCCCCTCTCTGGAAACACCATATATTTT.

V and J are TRBV7-6 and TRBJ2-5, with 12 positions matching TRBD2. V lost 5 bases and J lost 1; bases outside the gene matches: 5. Germline loops: CDR1 SGHVS, CDR2 FNYEAQ. The CDR3 sequence is 16 residues long. CDR3 DNA sequence: TGTGCCAGCAGCATCCTAGCGGGGGGGACCCAAGAGACCCAGTACTTC. This codes for CASSILAGGTQETQYF.

Note on this clonotype: A much larger clone differs by one base, so this may be a read error. The chain carries TRBV6-5 and TRBJ1-1, with D maybe TRBD1 (5 bases). This CDR3 contains 14 residues. The germline V gene has CDR1 MNHEY and CDR2 SVGAGI. Trimming removed 2 bases from V and 0 bases from J, with 7 bases in between. The DNA of the CDR3 is TGTGCCAGCAGTTACCGACAGTTGAACACTGAAGCTTTCTTT. Translating it yields CASSYRQLNTEAFF.

The chain uses TRBV29-1 and TRBJ1-2, with 9 bases fitting TRBD1. CDR3 length: 13 residues. The V and J ends lost 7 bases and 4 bases, in that order; junction bases with no gene match: 7. Germline lookup yields CDR1 SQVTM and CDR2 ANQGSEA. CDR3 bases: TGCAGCGCTGAGACAGGGGGAGTCTATGGCTACACCTTC. Translation gives CSAETGGVYGYTF.

The CDR3 coding sequence is TGCGCCAGCAGCCAAGACGGCTTCGAAGGGTACCAGCCCCAGCATTTT. Amino acid sequence: CASSQDGFEGYQPQHF. This sequence joins TRBV4-1 and TRBJ1-5; D remains ambiguous. Trimming removed 0 bases from V and 7 bases from J, with 16 bases in between. The CDR3 consists of 16 residues. CDR1 is MGHRA, CDR2 YSYEKL, per germline.

This clonotype was observed a single time. J is TRBJ2-2 and V is TRBV20-1; 11 bases are shared with TRBD2. CDR3 length: 16 amino acids. Trimming at V came to 2 bases and at J to 2 bases, leaving 4 bases not matched to a gene. CDR1 is DFQATT and CDR2 is SNEGSKA in the germline V gene (reference sequence). CDR3 sequence (DNA): TGCAGTGCTAGATCGGGACTAGCGGATAACACCGGGGAGCTGTTTTTT. Translating gives CSARSGLADNTGELFF.

This clonotype was observed a handful of times. This rearrangement joins TRBV27 to TRBJ1-5; D is unclear. The CDR3 runs to 13 residues. Trimming took 4 bases from V and 11 from J, leaving 15 bases between them. Germline CDR1 reads MNHEY; CDR2 reads SMNVEV (reference sequence). This CDR3 is CASSSTPTGTQHF. The CDR3 DNA sequence: TGTGCCAGCAGTTCTACCCCAACTGGCACCCAGCATTTT.

The chain employs TRBV12-3 or TRBV12-4 and TRBJ2-7; D call uncertain. The CDR3 consists of 13 residues. Trimming shortened V by 7 bases and J by 7 bases, and 17 bases separated the two germline ends. The CDR3 here is CASTSWGSMEQYF. Here the CDR3 DNA reads TGTGCCAGCACCTCGTGGGGTTCAATGGAGCAGTACTTC.

This chain joins TRBV12-3 or TRBV12-4 and TRBJ2-1, with 10 bases that match TRBD1. This CDR3 spans 14 amino acids. Trimming took 11 bases from V and 6 from J; bases not matched to a gene: 10. The CDR3 here is CAAASGTGVNEQFF. The DNA of the CDR3 is TGTGCCGCAGCTTCAGGGACAGGGGTCAATGAGCAGTTCTTC.

This clonotype was found a few times. A single base separates this from a much larger clone, so it may be a read error. The chain uses TRBV11-2 and TRBJ1-6; the D is unclear. The ends were cut back, 1 base at V and 0 bases at J, with 7 bases in the middle. This CDR3 has 16 amino acids. In germline, CDR1 is SGHAT, CDR2 FQNNGV. CDR3: CASSLAPRSYNSPLHF. The CDR3 DNA sequence: TGTGCCAGCAGCTTAGCACCGCGCTCCTATAATTCACCCCTCCACTTT.

This chain uses TRBV11-2 with TRBJ2-1, with D uncertain. Per the germline V gene, CDR1 is SGHAT and CDR2 is FQNNGV. The V end lost 5 bases, the J end lost 9 bases, and 14 bases lay between the germline ends. This CDR3 comprises 13 residues. Here the CDR3 reads CASSPQPVAEQFF. Here the CDR3 DNA reads TGTGCCAGCAGCCCCCAACCGGTAGCTGAGCAGTTCTTC.

Worth noting for this clonotype: A junction boundary mismatches the germline segment, possibly from a read error. The chain is built from TRBV6-8 and TRBJ2-1; TRBD2 agrees at 8 bases. CDR3 length: 13 residues. Germline-derived CDR1 and CDR2 are MNHGY and SAAAGT. The CDR3 reads CTTLAGYYNEQFF. DNA of the CDR3: TGCACCACCCTAGCGGGTTATTACAATGAGCAGTTCTTC.

The V and J genes are TRBV12-3 or TRBV12-4 and TRBJ2-3; unclear D gene. This CDR3 contains 12 residues. V was trimmed by 4 bases and J by 5 bases, leaving 7 bases between them. The CDR3 region is CASSYLEDTQYF. Here the CDR3 DNA reads TGTGCCAGCAGTTATTTGGAAGATACGCAGTATTTT.

This rearrangement joins TRBV6-6 to TRBJ2-2; D perhaps matches TRBD2 (5 bases). The CDR3 is 15 residues long. CDR1 and CDR2 from the germline V gene are MNHNY and SVGAGI (reference sequence). With 5 bases removed from V and 6 bases from J, the gap between germline ends came to 16 bases. For the CDR3, the DNA is TGTGCCAGCAGTCCGGTAGTAGTCGGGGCCGGGGAGCTGTTTTTT. Protein: CASSPVVVGAGELFF.

The rearrangement uses TRBV27 and TRBJ1-1; D not resolved. The CDR3 is made up of 14 amino acids. V lost 4 bases and J 1 base, leaving 10 bases between the germline ends. Per germline, CDR1 MNHEY and CDR2 SMNVEV (reference sequence). CDR3 protein: CASSSGERNTEAFF. Here the CDR3 DNA reads TGTGCCAGCAGTTCCGGGGAAAGGAACACTGAAGCTTTCTTT.

In its sample, this clonotype was seen a few times. This chain links TRBV27 with TRBJ1-2, with 9 bases fitting TRBD1. V lost 0 bases to trimming and J lost 3 bases; unmatched junction nucleotides: 2. The CDR3 loop spans 15 amino acids. In germline, CDR1 is MNHEY, CDR2 SMNVEV (reference sequence). As DNA, the CDR3 is TGTGCCAGCAGTTTATCTGGGACAGGGTACTATGGCTACACCTTC. It translates to CASSLSGTGYYGYTF.

The chain couples TRBV5-1 to TRBJ2-1, with 10 bases fitting TRBD2. CDR3 size: 16 residues. With V trimmed by 3 bases and J by 5 bases, 8 bases remained unmatched. Germline assignment: CDR1 SGHRS and CDR2 YFSETQ. The CDR3 DNA is TGCGCCAGCAGCTCGACCCCTAGCGGGGGTCACAATGAGCAGTTCTTC. It is translated as CASSSTPSGGHNEQFF.

In this sample, this clonotype turned up a few times. V gene TRBV7-9 combines with J gene TRBJ2-5; possible D gene TRBD2, 6 bases. This CDR3 has 15 amino acids. Germline CDR1 reads SEHNR; CDR2 reads FQNEAQ (reference sequence). Trimming took 5 bases from V and 2 from J, leaving 15 bases between them. The CDR3 loop is CASSPYNAGQETQYF. The DNA for the CDR3 is TGTGCCAGCAGCCCTTATAACGCGGGGCAAGAGACCCAGTACTTC. The whole variable domain, filled in from reference TRBV7-9 and TRBJ2-5, reads DTGVSQNPRHKITKRGQNVTFRCDPISEHNRLYWYRQTLGQGPEFLTYFQNEAQLEKSRLLSDRFSAERPKGSFSTLEIQRTEQGDSAMYLCASSPYNAGQETQYFGPGTRLLVL.

The CDR3 nucleotides are TGTGCCAGCAGTTACGCGGGGGTCGACGAGCAGTACGTC. This sequence encodes CASSYAGVDEQYV. The V call is TRBV6-2 or TRBV6-3, the J call TRBJ2-7; 7 bases are shared with TRBD2. With V trimmed by 2 bases and J by 5 bases, 3 bases remained unmatched. The germline CDR1 and CDR2 sequences are MNHEY and SVGEGT. CDR3 size: 13 residues.

CDR3 sequence (DNA): TGTGCCAGCAGCCCCGTCAGCCCCTATGGCTACACCTTC. Translated, it gives CASSPVSPYGYTF. The chain links TRBV7-1 to TRBJ1-2; D uncertain. TRBV7-1 is assigned to the ORF class and has an uncertain function. V was shortened by 5 bases and J by 4 bases, with 11 bases between the two germline ends. The CDR3 is 13 amino acids.

The DNA of the CDR3 is TGTGCCAGCAGTCGAGTGACAGCTATGAACACTGAAGCTTTCTTT. Protein sequence: CASSRVTAMNTEAFF. The chain carries TRBV27 and TRBJ1-1; D possibly corresponds to TRBD1 (5 bases). V lost 5 bases and J 0 bases, leaving 13 bases between the germline ends. The CDR3 is 15 amino acids. Per germline, CDR1 MNHEY and CDR2 SMNVEV (reference sequence).

This clonotype was recorded at least ten times. This chain links TRBV6-1 with TRBJ1-5; D is ambiguous. Trimming removed 1 base from V and 6 bases from J, with 13 bases in between. Per germline, CDR1 MNHNS and CDR2 SASEGT. There are 15 residues in the CDR3. CDR3 amino acids: CASSEDVSSSQPQHF. Written as DNA, the CDR3 is TGTGCCAGCAGTGAAGACGTAAGCAGTAGTCAGCCCCAGCATTTT.

The chain recombines TRBV7-9 with TRBJ2-3; TRBD2 matches at 10 bases. The CDR3 runs 16 residues. Losses at the gene ends were 6 bases for V and 2 bases for J; bases not matched to a gene: 8. CDR1 SEHNR and CDR2 FQNEAQ come from the germline V gene (reference sequence). As DNA, the CDR3 is TGTGCCAGCAGGATAACTAGCGGGGACTACACAGATACGCAGTATTTT. This codes for CASRITSGDYTDTQYF.

The chain combines TRBV7-9 with TRBJ2-2; D is perhaps TRBD1 (6 bases). Trimming left V 9 bases short and J 6 bases short, with 23 bases between. The CDR3 spans 16 residues. Germline CDR1 is SEHNR and CDR2 is FQNEAQ (reference sequence). The CDR3 DNA sequence: TGTGCCAGTTTGGAGCGATGGGACAAGGGTTCCGGGGAGCTGTTTTTT. Encoded protein: CASLERWDKGSGELFF.